The 27 T cell receptor beta chains below were found in one sample sequenced in a study of T-cell reconstitution after alpha-beta-depleted transplantation in children. Preparation of the TCRbeta library involved a method that used unique molecular identifiers. MiXCR was run by TCRdb on the PCR reads, yielding one entry per CDR3 protein. The data hold about 270,000 distinct CDR3 sequences, with almost 10% observed a single time. The sample consisted of PBMCs from the stem cell graft donor, taken from the stem cell graft. The receptors shown here come from a human donor who donated a stem cell graft to a child with SCID.

This clonotype has a handful of counts. The genes are TRBV10-3 and TRBJ2-7; D perhaps matches TRBD1 (6 bases). V was cut by 8 bases and J by 3 bases, with 14 bases left in between. The length of the CDR3 is 13 residues. Germline CDR1 reads ENHRY; CDR2 reads SYGVKD. For the CDR3, the DNA is TGTGCCATCTCCGGGACACAGAACTACGAGCAGTACTTC. Protein: CAISGTQNYEQYF.

Worth noting for this clonotype: The conserved closing phenylalanine or tryptophan is absent in this CDR3, likely reflecting a read error. In nucleotides, the CDR3 is TGTGCCAGCGGAGCCGGGACAGGGGTAGTCGAGCAGTACTTG. Translating gives CASGAGTGVVEQYL. This chain links TRBV25-1 with TRBJ2-7; 10 bases fit TRBD1. The CDR3 consists of 14 residues. Per germline, CDR1 MGHDK and CDR2 SYGVNS. V gave up 8 bases and J gave up 6 bases; unmatched junction bases: 10.

This clonotype was counted many times. This chain joins TRBV20-1 and TRBJ2-7, with 7 bases aligning to TRBD1. This CDR3 contains 14 residues. Germline CDR1 DFQATT, CDR2 SNEGSKA (reference sequence). The trim removed 3 bases at V and 1 base at J, leaving 6 bases unmatched. In DNA, the CDR3 is TGCAGTGCTAGGATACCAGGGGGTTCCTACGAGCAGTACTTC. It specifies CSARIPGGSYEQYF.

This clonotype was detected only a few times. This chain joins TRBV18 and TRBJ2-7; D remains ambiguous. The CDR3 runs to 12 residues. Trimming removed 0 bases at V and 8 bases at J, with 8 bases between. Germline V lookup: CDR1 KGHSH, CDR2 LQKENI. In DNA form, the CDR3 reads TGTGCCAGCTCACCACCGAGCGAACAGCAGTACTTC. Translated: CASSPPSEQQYF.

This clonotype turned up a few times. The V call is TRBV12-3 or TRBV12-4, the J call TRBJ1-3; no definite D call. CDR3 length: 17 residues. The germline V and J ends were trimmed by 3 bases and 0 bases, with 15 bases remaining between them. CDR3: CASSFGHGMPSGNTIYF. CDR3 sequence (DNA): TGTGCCAGCAGTTTTGGGCACGGCATGCCCTCTGGAAACACCATATATTTT.

This clonotype was observed a handful of times. The chain recombines TRBV9 with TRBJ2-1; TRBD2 matches 7 bases. Losses at the gene ends were 4 bases for V and 12 bases for J; bases not matched to a gene: 10. The CDR3 is 13 residues long. Germline CDR1 is SGDLS and CDR2 is YYNGEE. The CDR3 DNA reads TGTGCCAGCAGCACCCAGACTAGCTCTTTGCAGTTCTTC. Translated: CASSTQTSSLQFF. Using reference TRBV9 and TRBJ2-1 for the parts outside the CDR3, the full variable domain is DSGVTQTPKHLITATGQRVTLRCSPRSGDLSVYWYQQSLDQGLQFLIQYYNGEERAKGNILERFSAQQFPDLHSELNLSSLELGDSALYFCASSTQTSSLQFFGPGTRLTVL.

This clonotype was seen a handful of times. The gene calls are TRBV27 and TRBJ2-3; D possibly corresponds to TRBD1 (5 bases). This CDR3 region has 16 residues. Trimming left V 5 bases short and J 2 bases short, with 17 bases between. From germline, CDR1 is MNHEY and CDR2 SMNVEV (reference sequence). Here the CDR3 reads CASSRSGILITDTQYF. CDR3 sequence (DNA): TGTGCCAGCAGTCGGTCAGGGATCTTAATCACAGATACGCAGTATTTT.

This clonotype has only a few counts. J is TRBJ1-1 and V is TRBV5-1; the match to TRBD1 covers 7 bases. The trim removed 0 bases at V and 2 bases at J, leaving 7 bases unmatched. CDR1 and CDR2 (germline): SGHRS, YFSETQ. The CDR3 length is 16 residues. CDR3 residues: CASSLGAGTVNTEAFF. CDR3 in DNA: TGCGCCAGCAGCTTGGGGGCCGGGACAGTTAACACTGAAGCTTTCTTT.

In its sample, this clonotype was seen many times. This chain joins TRBV27 and TRBJ2-5, with D hard to call. V shed 5 bases and J shed 3 bases, with 10 bases lying between them. The CDR3 runs 13 residues. Germline V gene data show CDR1 as MNHEY and CDR2 as SMNVEV (reference sequence). CDR3 in amino acids: CASSTSEKETQYF. In DNA form, the CDR3 reads TGTGCCAGCAGTACGTCAGAGAAAGAGACCCAGTACTTC.

The rearrangement joins TRBV19 to TRBJ2-5; 7 bases are a match to TRBD2. The CDR3 runs to 13 residues. Trimming removed 5 bases from V and 4 bases from J; junction bases left unmatched: 4. The germline CDR1 and CDR2 sequences are LNHDA and SQIVND (reference sequence). CDR3 sequence (DNA): TGTGCCAGTAGTGGGGGAGGGCCAGAGACCCAGTACTTC. Its translation is CASSGGGPETQYF. The complete variable domain, with remaining parts taken from reference TRBV19 and TRBJ2-5, reads DGGITQSPKYLFRKEGQNVTLSCEQNLNHDAMYWYRQDPGQGLRLIYYSQIVNDFQKGDIAEGYSVSREKKESFPLTVTSAQKNPTAFYLCASSGGGPETQYFGPGTRLLVL.

This clonotype came up a few times. The chain recombines TRBV29-1 with TRBJ2-1; possible D gene TRBD1, 5 bases. Germline CDR1 reads SQVTM; CDR2 reads ANQGSEA. This CDR3 spans 13 amino acids. Trimming took off 4 bases at V and 4 bases at J, with 11 bases between the two ends. The CDR3 DNA reads as TGCAGCGTTGGGGCGGACACATACAATGAGCAGTTCTTC. This encodes CSVGADTYNEQFF.

A few counts support this clonotype. V is TRBV5-5 and J is TRBJ2-3; D not certain. V shed 6 bases and J shed 0 bases, with 11 bases lying between them. The CDR3 is 14 amino acids. Germline loops: CDR1 SGHKS, CDR2 YYEKEE (reference sequence). CDR3 in DNA: TGTGCCAGCAACTTTCTAGGGAGCACAGATACGCAGTATTTT. The encoded protein is CASNFLGSTDTQYF.

This clonotype was observed many times. This rearrangement joins TRBV2 to TRBJ2-7; D unclear. Germline V gene lookup returns CDR1 SNHLY and CDR2 FYNNEI. The CDR3 sequence is 13 residues long. Trimming removed 4 bases at V and 3 bases at J, with 10 bases between. CDR3 nucleotides: TGTGCCAGCAGTGCCCATGACAACTACGAGCAGTACTTC. Its protein is CASSAHDNYEQYF.

This clonotype has more than one count but fewer than ten. The chain couples TRBV27 to TRBJ2-1; D gene unclear. Trimming took off 10 bases at V and 0 bases at J, with 10 bases between the two ends. Germline V gene data show CDR1 as MNHEY and CDR2 as SMNVEV (reference sequence). This CDR3 has 13 residues. This CDR3 reads CATQSSSYNEQFF. CDR3 in DNA: TGTGCCACTCAATCCTCCTCCTACAATGAGCAGTTCTTC.

In its sample, this clonotype was seen a few times. The J gene is TRBJ1-4, the V gene TRBV18; D is perhaps TRBD1 (5 bases). CDR3 length: 15 residues. V lost 3 bases, J lost 3 bases, and 11 bases lay in between. Germline loops: CDR1 KGHSH, CDR2 LQKENI. The chain's CDR3 is CASSPYSGPNEKLFF. The CDR3 DNA reads TGTGCCAGCTCACCTTACTCGGGACCTAATGAAAAACTGTTTTTT.

Worth noting for this clonotype: Because the CDR3's place on the DNA is in doubt, the DNA is left out and the CDR3 is given as listed by TCRdb. The V call is TRBV12-3 or TRBV12-4, the J call TRBJ2-7; the table names TRBD2, a call not compared with the DNA. The CDR3 is made up of 13 amino acids, end residues included. The CDR3 protein is CASSSSDLYEQYF.

The chain joins TRBV7-9 to TRBJ2-5; 7 bases are shared with TRBD1. The CDR3 length is 17 residues. Germline values: CDR1 SEHNR, CDR2 FQNEAQ (reference sequence). V dropped 5 bases and J dropped 3; count of bases not matched to a gene: 15. The CDR3 DNA reads TGTGCCAGCAGCCCGAGCGCGATTGGGACAGCTAAAGAGACCCAGTACTTC. It is translated as CASSPSAIGTAKETQYF.

A few counts support this clonotype. The chain carries TRBV5-1 and TRBJ2-5; D perhaps matches TRBD1 (6 bases). Germline CDR1 SGHRS, CDR2 YFSETQ. Between the trimmed V and J ends, which lost 2 bases and 3 bases, there was a span of 14 bases. CDR3 size: 15 residues. The CDR3 is CASSFAGAEKETQYF. CDR3 sequence (DNA): TGCGCCAGCAGCTTCGCAGGGGCAGAGAAAGAGACCCAGTACTTC.

This clonotype was counted a few times. This sequence joins TRBV18 and TRBJ2-7, with 9 bases identical to TRBD2. CDR1 is KGHSH and CDR2 is LQKENI in the germline V gene. There are 16 residues in the CDR3. V was pared by 3 bases and J by 6 bases, with 12 bases of the junction left unmatched. Written as DNA, the CDR3 is TGTGCCAGCTCACCGGCGAGTAGCGGGGGCGGGGGCGAGCAGTACTTC. Its translation is CASSPASSGGGGEQYF. The entire variable domain, with the rest obtained from reference TRBV18 and TRBJ2-7, is as follows: NAGVMQNPRHLVRRRGQEARLRCSPMKGHSHVYWYRQLPEEGLKFMVYLQKENIIDESGMPKERFSAEFPKEGPSILRIQQVVRGDSAAYFCASSPASSGGGGEQYFGPGTRLTVT.

The chain recombines TRBV5-1 with TRBJ1-2; tentatively, D is TRBD1 (6 bases). From germline, CDR1 is SGHRS and CDR2 YFSETQ. Trimming pared 3 bases from V and 4 bases from J, leaving 16 bases between. The length of the CDR3 is 15 residues. CDR3 sequence reads: CASSSESGGSYGYTF. In DNA, the CDR3 is TGCGCCAGCAGCTCTGAGAGCGGGGGCTCCTATGGCTACACCTTC.

This chain uses TRBV19 with TRBJ2-2; maybe TRBD2 (5 bases). V was clipped by 10 bases and J by 1 base, with 13 bases between them. CDR3 size: 14 residues. From germline, CDR1 is LNHDA and CDR2 SQIVND (reference sequence). The CDR3 reads CATNPEGNTGELFF. Written as DNA, the CDR3 is TGTGCCACCAACCCCGAGGGGAACACCGGGGAGCTGTTTTTT. Based on the CDR3 plus reference TRBV19 and TRBJ2-2, the full variable domain is DGGITQSPKYLFRKEGQNVTLSCEQNLNHDAMYWYRQDPGQGLRLIYYSQIVNDFQKGDIAEGYSVSREKKESFPLTVTSAQKNPTAFYLCATNPEGNTGELFFGEGSRLTVL.

This clonotype was observed many times. The chain joins TRBV5-1 to TRBJ2-3, with 8 bases aligning to TRBD2. CDR3 length: 13 residues. Germline trimming cut 6 bases from V and 3 bases from J; bases unmatched to any gene: 3. CDR1 is SGHRS and CDR2 is YFSETQ in the germline V gene. CDR3 nucleotide sequence: TGCGCCAGCATCGGACTAGCTACAGATACGCAGTATTTT. This encodes CASIGLATDTQYF.

A few counts support this clonotype. The chain links TRBV5-1 to TRBJ2-1; 9 bases align to TRBD2. After removal of 0 bases from V and 9 bases from J, the junction contained 7 bases not matched to a gene. The CDR3 has 15 amino acids. Per the germline V gene, CDR1 is SGHRS and CDR2 is YFSETQ. The CDR3 sequence: CASSLVSGRTAEQFF. The CDR3 coding sequence is TGCGCCAGCAGCTTGGTTAGCGGGAGAACGGCTGAGCAGTTCTTC.

The chain joins TRBV9 to TRBJ2-3, with D possibly being TRBD2 (6 bases). Germline loops: CDR1 SGDLS, CDR2 YYNGEE. This CDR3 has 15 amino acids. V was shortened by 0 bases and J by 11 bases, with 19 bases between the two germline ends. CDR3 sequence (DNA): TGTGCCAGCAGCGTAGTAGGCGGGGACTCCCCTTGGCAGTATTTT. The encoded protein is CASSVVGGDSPWQYF.

The sample holds a few counts of this clonotype. The chain is built from TRBV12-3 or TRBV12-4 and TRBJ2-7; TRBD1 might be the D (6 bases). V lost 6 bases to trimming and J lost 3 bases, with 9 bases between them. The CDR3 runs to 12 residues. In nucleotides, the CDR3 is TGTGCCAGCAGGTACAGGGTCTACGAGCAGTACTTC. Its protein product is CASRYRVYEQYF.

This clonotype was seen many times. The CDR3 loop reads CASSQDMVYEQYF. In nucleotides, the CDR3 is TGCGCCAGCAGCCAAGATATGGTGTACGAGCAGTACTTC. The chain is built from TRBV4-1 and TRBJ2-7; D ambiguous. This CDR3 contains 13 residues. V dropped 0 bases and J dropped 4 bases, with 7 bases sitting between them. The germline gives CDR1 MGHRA, CDR2 YSYEKL.

This clonotype has more than one count but fewer than ten. The CDR3 nucleotides read TGCGCCAGCTCTGACAGCTCCTACGAGCAGTACTTC. Its protein product is CASSDSSYEQYF. The chain links TRBV5-1 to TRBJ2-7, with TRBD1 as a possible D gene (5 bases). The CDR3 sequence is 12 residues long. V lost 7 bases and J 0 bases, leaving 8 bases between the germline ends. Per the germline V gene, CDR1 is SGHRS and CDR2 is YFSETQ. The variable domain in full, with the rest retrieved from reference TRBV5-1 and TRBJ2-7, is KAGVTQTPRYLIKTRGQQVTLSCSPISGHRSVSWYQQTPGQGLQFLFEYFSETQRNKGNFPGRFSGRQFSNSRSEMNVSTLELGDSALYLCASSDSSYEQYFGPGTRLTVT.